This T cell receptor (beta chain) emerged from a study of radiotherapy plus CTLA-4 blockade in lung cancer. Study context: For around 18% of patients, objective responses occurred, and about 30% had disease control. Study-level points and caveats: Interferon-beta and early blood T cell clone dynamics reportedly predicted response best. Blood TCR clones of tumor origin expanded after radiotherapy plus ipilimumab.

For this clone: What it binds is not known.

The repertoire was sequenced with immunoSEQ multiplex PCR; TCRdb's copy has only in-frame clones and lacks some. There are around 100,000 clones in the sample; around 74% occur only once, and roughly 3.1% lies in the top ten. Ipilimumab CTLA-4 blockade and focal radiation were given to patients with chemo-refractory metastatic non-small-cell lung cancer. The CDR3 is made up of 13 amino acids. The germline gives CDR1 LNHDA, CDR2 SQIVND (reference sequence). The trim removed 3 bases at V and 7 bases at J, leaving 5 bases unmatched. This clonotype originated in a human donor with non-small cell lung cancer who had a partial response to radiotherapy plus ipilimumab. Some clones in this sample may be carry-over from other donors' samples. The sample here was peripheral blood, taken from a patient treated with radiotherapy plus ipilimumab. The chain links TRBV19 to TRBJ1-2; TRBD1 matches 7 bases. In DNA, the CDR3 is TGTGCCAGTAGTATCGGGACAGCGGGTGGCTACACCTTC. This sequence encodes CASSIGTAGGYTF.